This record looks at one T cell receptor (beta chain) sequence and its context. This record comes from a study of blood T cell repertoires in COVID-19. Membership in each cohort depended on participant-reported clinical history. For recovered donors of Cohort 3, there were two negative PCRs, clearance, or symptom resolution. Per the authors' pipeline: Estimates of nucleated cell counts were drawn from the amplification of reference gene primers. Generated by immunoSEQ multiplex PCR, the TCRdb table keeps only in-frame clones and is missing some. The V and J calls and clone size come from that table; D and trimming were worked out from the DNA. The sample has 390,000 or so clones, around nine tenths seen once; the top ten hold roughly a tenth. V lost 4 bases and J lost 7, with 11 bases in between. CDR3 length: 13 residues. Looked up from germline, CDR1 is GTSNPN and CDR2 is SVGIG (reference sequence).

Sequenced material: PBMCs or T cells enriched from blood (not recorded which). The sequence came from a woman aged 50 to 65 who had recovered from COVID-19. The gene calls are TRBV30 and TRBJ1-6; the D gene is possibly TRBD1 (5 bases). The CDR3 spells CAWTGFENSPLHF. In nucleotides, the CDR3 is TGTGCCTGGACAGGGTTTGAGAATTCACCCCTCCACTTT.